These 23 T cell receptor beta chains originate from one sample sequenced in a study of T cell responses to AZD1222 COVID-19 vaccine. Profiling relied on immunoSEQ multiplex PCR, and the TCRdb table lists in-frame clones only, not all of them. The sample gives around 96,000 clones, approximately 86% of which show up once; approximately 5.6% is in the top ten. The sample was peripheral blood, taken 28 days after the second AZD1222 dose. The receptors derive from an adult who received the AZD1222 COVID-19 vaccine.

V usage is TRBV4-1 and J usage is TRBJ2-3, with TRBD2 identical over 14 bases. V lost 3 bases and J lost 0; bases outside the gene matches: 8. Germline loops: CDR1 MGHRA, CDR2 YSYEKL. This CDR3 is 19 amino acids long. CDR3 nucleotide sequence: TGCGCCAGCAGCCACCCTCGACTAGCGGGAGGGCCTAGCACAGATACGCAGTATTTT. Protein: CASSHPRLAGGPSTDTQYF.

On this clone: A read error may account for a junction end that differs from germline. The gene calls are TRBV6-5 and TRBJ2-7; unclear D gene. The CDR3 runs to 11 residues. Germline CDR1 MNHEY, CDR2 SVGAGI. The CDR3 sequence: CASSNSYEQYF. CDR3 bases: TGTGCCAGCAGTAACTCCTACGAGCAGTACTTC.

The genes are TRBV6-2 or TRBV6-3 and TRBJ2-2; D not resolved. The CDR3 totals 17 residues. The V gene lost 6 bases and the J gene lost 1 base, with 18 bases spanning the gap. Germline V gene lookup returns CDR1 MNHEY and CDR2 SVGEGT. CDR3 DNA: TGTGCCAGCAGCCGGCGAGGTGGGTTTAGGAACACCGGGGAGCTGTTTTTT. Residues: CASSRRGGFRNTGELFF.

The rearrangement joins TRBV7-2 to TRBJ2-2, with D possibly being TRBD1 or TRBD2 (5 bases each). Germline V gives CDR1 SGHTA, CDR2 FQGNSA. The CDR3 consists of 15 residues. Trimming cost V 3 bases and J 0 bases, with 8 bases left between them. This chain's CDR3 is CASSFGAPNTGELFF. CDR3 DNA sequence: TGTGCCAGCAGCTTCGGGGCCCCGAACACCGGGGAGCTGTTTTTT.

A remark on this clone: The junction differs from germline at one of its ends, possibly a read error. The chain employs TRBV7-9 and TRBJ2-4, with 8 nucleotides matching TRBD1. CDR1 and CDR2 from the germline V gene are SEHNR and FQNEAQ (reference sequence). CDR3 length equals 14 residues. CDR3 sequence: CASSLGGDRPPSSF. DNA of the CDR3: TGTGCCAGCAGCTTAGGGGGGGACAGGCCTCCCTCATCCTTC.

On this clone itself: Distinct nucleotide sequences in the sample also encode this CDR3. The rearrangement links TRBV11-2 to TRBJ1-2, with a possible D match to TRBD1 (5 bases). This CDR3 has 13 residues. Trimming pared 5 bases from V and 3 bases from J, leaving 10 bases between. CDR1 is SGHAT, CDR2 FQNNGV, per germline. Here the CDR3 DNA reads TGTGCCAGCAGCCCCGGACAAGACTATGGCTACACCTTC. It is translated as CASSPGQDYGYTF.

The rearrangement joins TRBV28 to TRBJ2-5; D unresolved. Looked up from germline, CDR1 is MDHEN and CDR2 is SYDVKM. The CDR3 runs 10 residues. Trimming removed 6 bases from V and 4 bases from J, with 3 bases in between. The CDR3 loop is CASRGETQYF. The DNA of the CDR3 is TGTGCCAGCAGAGGAGAGACCCAGTACTTC.

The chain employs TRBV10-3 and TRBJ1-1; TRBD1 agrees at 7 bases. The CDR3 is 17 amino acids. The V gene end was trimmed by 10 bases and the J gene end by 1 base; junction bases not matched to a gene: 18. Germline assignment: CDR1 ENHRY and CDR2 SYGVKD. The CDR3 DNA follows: TGTGCCACCACTTTCTCTCTTACCGGGACAGCGAACACTGAAGCTTTCTTT. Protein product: CATTFSLTGTANTEAFF.

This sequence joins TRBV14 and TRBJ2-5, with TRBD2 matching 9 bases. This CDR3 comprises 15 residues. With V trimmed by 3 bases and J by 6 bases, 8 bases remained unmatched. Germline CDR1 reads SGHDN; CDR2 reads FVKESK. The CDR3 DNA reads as TGTGCCAGCAGCCAGCTAGCGGGGAGGTGGAAGACCCAGTACTTC. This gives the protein CASSQLAGRWKTQYF.

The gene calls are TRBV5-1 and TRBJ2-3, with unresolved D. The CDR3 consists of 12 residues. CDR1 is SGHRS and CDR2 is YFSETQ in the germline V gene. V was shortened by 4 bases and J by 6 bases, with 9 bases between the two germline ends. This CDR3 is CASSEESDTQYF. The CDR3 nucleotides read TGCGCCAGCAGCGAGGAGAGTGATACGCAGTATTTT.

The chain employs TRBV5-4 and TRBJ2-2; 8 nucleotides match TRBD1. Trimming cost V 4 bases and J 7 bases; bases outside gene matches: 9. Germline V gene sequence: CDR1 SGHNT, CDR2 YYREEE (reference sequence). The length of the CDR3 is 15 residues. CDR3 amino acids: CASSLRTGSGGELFF. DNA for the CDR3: TGTGCCAGCAGCCTTCGGACAGGGTCGGGCGGGGAGCTGTTTTTT.

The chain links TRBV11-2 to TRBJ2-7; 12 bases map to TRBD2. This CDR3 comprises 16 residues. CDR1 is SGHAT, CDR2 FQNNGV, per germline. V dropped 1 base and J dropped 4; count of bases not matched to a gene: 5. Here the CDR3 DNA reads TGTGCCAGCAGCTTAGCGCTAGCGGGGGGGAATTACGAGCAGTACTTC. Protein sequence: CASSLALAGGNYEQYF. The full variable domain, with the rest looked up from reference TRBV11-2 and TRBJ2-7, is EAGVAQSPRYKIIEKRQSVAFWCNPISGHATLYWYQQILGQGPKLLIQFQNNGVVDDSQLPKDRFSAERLKGVDSTLKIQPAKLEDSAVYLCASSLALAGGNYEQYFGPGTRLTVT.

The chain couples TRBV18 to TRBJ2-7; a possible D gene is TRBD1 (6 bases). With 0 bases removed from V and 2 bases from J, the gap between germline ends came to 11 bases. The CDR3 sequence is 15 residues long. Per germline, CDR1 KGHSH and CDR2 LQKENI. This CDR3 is CASSPPGTPTYEQYF. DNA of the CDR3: TGTGCCAGCTCACCACCCGGGACACCTACCTACGAGCAGTACTTC.

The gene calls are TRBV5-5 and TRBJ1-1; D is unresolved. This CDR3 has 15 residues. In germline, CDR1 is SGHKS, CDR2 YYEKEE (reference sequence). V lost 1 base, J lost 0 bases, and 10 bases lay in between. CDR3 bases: TGTGCCAGCAGCTTGAGAGATAACATGAACACTGAAGCTTTCTTT. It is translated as CASSLRDNMNTEAFF.

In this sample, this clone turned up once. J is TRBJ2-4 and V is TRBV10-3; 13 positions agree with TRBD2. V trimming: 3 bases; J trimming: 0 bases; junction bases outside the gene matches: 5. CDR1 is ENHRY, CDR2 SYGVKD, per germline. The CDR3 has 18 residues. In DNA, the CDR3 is TGTGCCATCAGTGATGGGACTAGCGGGATTTTAGCCAAAAACATTCAGTACTTC. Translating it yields CAISDGTSGILAKNIQYF.

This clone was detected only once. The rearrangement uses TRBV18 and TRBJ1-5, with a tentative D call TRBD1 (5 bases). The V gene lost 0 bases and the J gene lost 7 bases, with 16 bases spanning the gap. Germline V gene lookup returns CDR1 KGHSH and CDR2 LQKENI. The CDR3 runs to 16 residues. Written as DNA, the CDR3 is TGTGCCAGCTCACCACCGGCCGGACAAACTGCGCAGCCCCAGCATTTT. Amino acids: CASSPPAGQTAQPQHF.

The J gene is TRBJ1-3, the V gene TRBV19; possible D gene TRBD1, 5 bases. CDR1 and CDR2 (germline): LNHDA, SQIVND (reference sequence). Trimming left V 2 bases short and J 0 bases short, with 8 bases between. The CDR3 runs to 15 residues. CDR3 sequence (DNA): TGTGCCAGTAGTATACAGGGAGTCTCTGGAAACACCATATATTTT. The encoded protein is CASSIQGVSGNTIYF.

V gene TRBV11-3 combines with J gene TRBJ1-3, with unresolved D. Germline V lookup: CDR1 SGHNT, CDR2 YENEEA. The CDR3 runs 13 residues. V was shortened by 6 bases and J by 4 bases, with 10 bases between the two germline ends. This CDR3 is CASSRQWGNTIYF. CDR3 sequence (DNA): TGTGCCAGCAGTCGGCAGTGGGGAAACACCATATATTTT.

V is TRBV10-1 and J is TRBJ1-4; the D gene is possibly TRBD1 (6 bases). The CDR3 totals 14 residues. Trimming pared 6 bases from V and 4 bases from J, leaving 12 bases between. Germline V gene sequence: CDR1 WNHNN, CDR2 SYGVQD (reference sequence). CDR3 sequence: CASSPDRINEKLFF. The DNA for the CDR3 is TGCGCCAGCAGCCCTGACAGGATTAATGAAAAACTGTTTTTT.

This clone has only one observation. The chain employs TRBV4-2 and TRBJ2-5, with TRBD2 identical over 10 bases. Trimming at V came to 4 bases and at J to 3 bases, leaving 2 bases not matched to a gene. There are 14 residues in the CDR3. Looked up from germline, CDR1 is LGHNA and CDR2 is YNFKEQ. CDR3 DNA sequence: TGTGCCAGCAGCCTAGGACTAGCGGAAGAGACCCAGTACTTC. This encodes CASSLGLAEETQYF.

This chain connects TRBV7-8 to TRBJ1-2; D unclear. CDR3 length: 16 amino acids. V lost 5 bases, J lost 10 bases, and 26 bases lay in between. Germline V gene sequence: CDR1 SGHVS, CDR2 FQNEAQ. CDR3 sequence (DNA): TGTGCCAGCAGCCTACGTGCAGGCCGCTCCGAAACCTTCTACACCTTC. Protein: CASSLRAGRSETFYTF.

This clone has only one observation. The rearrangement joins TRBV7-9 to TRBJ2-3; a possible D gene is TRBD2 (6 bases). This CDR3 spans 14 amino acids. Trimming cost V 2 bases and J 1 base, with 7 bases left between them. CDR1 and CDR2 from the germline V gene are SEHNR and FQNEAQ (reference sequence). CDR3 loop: CASSLWGGTDTQYF. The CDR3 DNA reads TGTGCCAGCAGCTTATGGGGGGGCACAGATACGCAGTATTTT.

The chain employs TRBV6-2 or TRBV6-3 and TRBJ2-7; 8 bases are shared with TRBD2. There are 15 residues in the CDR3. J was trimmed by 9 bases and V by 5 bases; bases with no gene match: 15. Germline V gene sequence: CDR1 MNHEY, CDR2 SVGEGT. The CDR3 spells CASSNRPGLAGVQYF. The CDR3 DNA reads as TGTGCCAGCAGTAACCGACCTGGACTAGCTGGGGTGCAGTACTTC.